This TCR beta chain originates from a study of blood T cell repertoires in COVID-19. V lost 0 bases, J lost 3 bases, and 5 bases lay in between. CDR3 length: 14 residues. CDR1 is KGHSH and CDR2 is LQKENI in the germline V gene. Profiled with immunoSEQ multiplex PCR; TCRdb holds only in-frame clones, not every one. The top ten clones hold approximately 4.7% of a sample with fewer than 400,000 clones, approximately 91% of them seen once. The sequenced sample was PBMCs or T cells enriched from blood (not recorded which). This TCR came from a man aged 60 to 75 who had recovered from COVID-19. This sequence joins TRBV18 and TRBJ2-2; D remains ambiguous. The CDR3 sequence is CASSPPRDTGELFF. Written as DNA, the CDR3 is TGTGCCAGCTCACCACCCCGGGACACCGGGGAGCTGTTTTTT.